This is a list of T cell receptor beta chains from one sample in a study of spatial heterogeneity in lung cancer. TCRdb re-called the 5' RACE reads through MiXCR, storing one row per CDR3 protein. This table holds about 27,000 distinct CDR3 sequences, under 8.5% found once. The specimen was lung tumor tissue, collected at surgery. The origin of the receptors is a male donor with early-stage non-small cell lung cancer. CDR3s include the opening cysteine and the closing phenylalanine or tryptophan. Fields, in order: CDR3 length, clone size, D gene, V gene, J gene, CDR3 DNA, CDR3 protein. The D gene is left open where the match is weak. Size is stated for part of the rows, as once, few or many counts, or as a class when the clone is expanded.

cdr3_length: 14; clone_size: many; d_call: TRBD1; v_call: TRBV5-1; j_call: TRBJ2-7; cdr3_nt: TGCGCCAGCAGCTTGGGCGGGACAGGGAACGAGCAGTACTTC; cdr3_aa: CASSLGGTGNEQYF
cdr3_length: 17; clone_size: many; d_call: TRBD1; v_call: TRBV18; j_call: TRBJ1-1; cdr3_nt: TGTGCCAGCTCACCAGGAGGGACAGGGGGCTGGGTCACTGAAGCTTTCTTT; cdr3_aa: CASSPGGTGGWVTEAFF
cdr3_length: 14; clone_size: many; d_call: NA; v_call: TRBV12-3/TRBV12-4; j_call: TRBJ2-3; cdr3_nt: TGTGCCAGCAGTCCCCCGAGGACGGACGACCCGCAGTATTTT; cdr3_aa: CASSPPRTDDPQYF
cdr3_length: 13; clone_size: medium-sized; d_call: NA; v_call: TRBV27; j_call: TRBJ1-1; cdr3_nt: TGTGCCAGCAGTTTCGGGGGGGTTACTGAAGCTTTCTTT; cdr3_aa: CASSFGGVTEAFF
cdr3_length: 15; clone_size: few; d_call: NA; v_call: TRBV7-2; j_call: TRBJ2-5; cdr3_nt: TGTGCCAGCAGCGAAGGGGCCTCCCTCCAAGAGACCCAGTACTTC; cdr3_aa: CASSEGASLQETQYF
cdr3_length: 17; clone_size: few; d_call: NA; v_call: TRBV24-1; j_call: TRBJ2-2; cdr3_nt: TGTGCCACCAGTGACAGGGCCGCGGTCCGTAAGACCGGGGAGCTGTTTTTT; cdr3_aa: CATSDRAAVRKTGELFF
cdr3_length: 15; clone_size: many; d_call: TRBD1; v_call: TRBV6-1; j_call: TRBJ2-7; cdr3_nt: TGTGCCAGCAGTGAAGGGTGGACAGGGGCCTACGAGCAGTACTTC; cdr3_aa: CASSEGWTGAYEQYF
cdr3_length: 15; clone_size: many; d_call: TRBD2; v_call: TRBV4-3; j_call: TRBJ2-5; cdr3_nt: TGCGCCAGCAGCCAAGACGGGGGGGCGGAAGAGACCCAGTACTTC; cdr3_aa: CASSQDGGAEETQYF
cdr3_length: 16; clone_size: NA; d_call: NA; v_call: TRBV20-1; j_call: TRBJ2-1; cdr3_nt: TGCAGTGCTAGAGATGTGGGGGCCACTTCCTACAATGAGCAGTTCTTC; cdr3_aa: CSARDVGATSYNEQFF
cdr3_length: 15; clone_size: many; d_call: NA; v_call: TRBV6-6; j_call: TRBJ1-1; cdr3_nt: TGTGCCAGCAGTTACCCAGACGGGGGGAACACTGAAGCTTTCTTT; cdr3_aa: CASSYPDGGNTEAFF
cdr3_length: 14; clone_size: many; d_call: NA; v_call: TRBV20-1; j_call: TRBJ1-6; cdr3_nt: TGCAGTGCCCGAGGGGGGGCAGTAAATTCACCCCTCCACTTT; cdr3_aa: CSARGGAVNSPLHF
cdr3_length: 14; clone_size: few; d_call: NA; v_call: TRBV20-1; j_call: TRBJ2-2; cdr3_nt: TGCAGTGCTAGAGATCCGATGATAACCGGGGAGCTGTTTTTT; cdr3_aa: CSARDPMITGELFF
cdr3_length: 14; clone_size: many; d_call: NA; v_call: TRBV7-9; j_call: TRBJ2-5; cdr3_nt: TGTGCCAGCCGTCCGGGGGAACTTGGGGAGACCCAGTACTTC; cdr3_aa: CASRPGELGETQYF
cdr3_length: 14; clone_size: NA; d_call: NA; v_call: TRBV5-5; j_call: TRBJ1-5; cdr3_nt: TGTGCCAGCAGCTTGGCCGTGATCAATCAGCCCCAGCATTTT; cdr3_aa: CASSLAVINQPQHF
cdr3_length: 13; clone_size: many; d_call: NA; v_call: TRBV14; j_call: TRBJ2-5; cdr3_nt: TGTGCCAGCAGCCAAGGGGGGCGAGAGACCCAGTACTTC; cdr3_aa: CASSQGGRETQYF
cdr3_length: 13; clone_size: NA; d_call: NA; v_call: TRBV28; j_call: TRBJ2-1; cdr3_nt: TGTGCCAGCAGTTTTCTCCCCATAGGGGAGCAGTTCTTC; cdr3_aa: CASSFLPIGEQFF